The rows below give T cell receptor beta chains drawn from one sample of a study of T cell responses to AZD1222 COVID-19 vaccine. Produced via immunoSEQ multiplex PCR; TCRdb's table is partial and in-frame only. The data show 200,000 or so clones, approximately 94% seen once. Specimen: peripheral blood, collected on day 0 of AZD1222 vaccination. The receptors were sampled from an adult in good health. Each CDR3 is given with its conserved first and last residue. Fields, in order: J gene, D gene, clone size, V gene, CDR3 protein, CDR3 DNA. D genes are given only for firm matches. The size entry is marked missing in some rows and otherwise reads once, few, many or a size class.

J gene: TRBJ2-1; D gene: .; clone size: .; V gene: TRBV12-3/TRBV12-4; CDR3 protein: CASIQIGYNEQFF; CDR3 DNA: TGTGCCAGCATCCAGATAGGATACAATGAGCAGTTCTTC
J gene: TRBJ1-1; D gene: .; clone size: .; V gene: TRBV7-9; CDR3 protein: CASSLSHRAQAFF; CDR3 DNA: TGTGCCAGCAGCTTATCCCACCGTGCCCAAGCTTTCTTT
J gene: TRBJ2-1; D gene: .; clone size: .; V gene: TRBV5-8; CDR3 protein: CASSRIGSGANNEQFF; CDR3 DNA: TGTGCCAGCAGCCGCATTGGTTCGGGAGCCAACAATGAGCAGTTCTTC
J gene: TRBJ2-7; D gene: TRBD2; clone size: once; V gene: TRBV5-6; CDR3 protein: CASSLRTSGPYEQYF; CDR3 DNA: TGTGCCAGCAGCTTGAGAACTAGCGGCCCCTACGAGCAGTACTTC
J gene: TRBJ1-2; D gene: .; clone size: .; V gene: TRBV28; CDR3 protein: CASSRGSRHDYTF; CDR3 DNA: TGTGCCAGCTCCCGGGGATCCCGTCATGACTACACCTTC
J gene: TRBJ2-1; D gene: .; clone size: .; V gene: TRBV29-1; CDR3 protein: CSVTEGGWYNEQFF; CDR3 DNA: TGCAGCGTAACAGAAGGGGGGTGGTACAATGAGCAGTTCTTC
J gene: TRBJ2-7; D gene: TRBD2; clone size: .; V gene: TRBV4-2; CDR3 protein: CASSQDYGTSGRAEEQYF; CDR3 DNA: TGTGCCAGCAGCCAAGATTACGGTACTAGCGGGAGGGCCGAGGAGCAGTACTTC
J gene: TRBJ2-3; D gene: .; clone size: .; V gene: TRBV25-1; CDR3 protein: CASSDPKRPSTDTQYF; CDR3 DNA: TGTGCCAGCAGTGATCCGAAACGCCCTAGCACAGATACGCAGTATTTT
J gene: TRBJ2-3; D gene: TRBD2; clone size: .; V gene: TRBV7-3; CDR3 protein: CASSLTSGNTDTQYF; CDR3 DNA: TGTGCCAGCAGCTTAACTAGCGGGAACACAGATACGCAGTATTTT
J gene: TRBJ2-2; D gene: .; clone size: .; V gene: TRBV4-3; CDR3 protein: CASSQDEPTGELFF; CDR3 DNA: TGCGCCAGCAGCCAAGATGAGCCAACCGGGGAGCTGTTTTTT
J gene: TRBJ1-5; D gene: .; clone size: .; V gene: TRBV2; CDR3 protein: CASSEVHREQPQHF; CDR3 DNA: TGTGCCAGCAGTGAAGTACACAGGGAACAGCCCCAGCATTTT
J gene: TRBJ1-2; D gene: .; clone size: .; V gene: TRBV7-9; CDR3 protein: CASSTEAGIGYGYTF; CDR3 DNA: TGTGCCAGCAGCACAGAGGCGGGGATCGGCTATGGCTACACCTTC
J gene: TRBJ2-3; D gene: TRBD1; clone size: .; V gene: TRBV25-1; CDR3 protein: CASSTRDSLADTQYF; CDR3 DNA: TGTGCCAGCAGTACCCGGGACAGCTTAGCAGATACGCAGTATTTT
J gene: TRBJ2-7; D gene: .; clone size: .; V gene: TRBV6-1; CDR3 protein: CASSEAPTVYEQYF; CDR3 DNA: TGTGCCAGCAGTGAAGCGCCCACAGTCTACGAGCAGTACTTC
J gene: TRBJ1-5; D gene: TRBD1; clone size: once; V gene: TRBV2; CDR3 protein: CASSSDRGGNQPQHF; CDR3 DNA: TGTGCCAGCAGTTCGGACAGGGGCGGCAATCAGCCCCAGCATTTT
J gene: TRBJ2-7; D gene: .; clone size: .; V gene: TRBV4-3; CDR3 protein: CASSPSMTYEQYF; CDR3 DNA: TGCGCCAGCAGCCCTTCGATGACCTACGAGCAGTACTTC
J gene: TRBJ2-4; D gene: .; clone size: .; V gene: TRBV5-5; CDR3 protein: CASSFTNIQYF; CDR3 DNA: TGTGCCAGCAGCTTTACGAACATTCAGTACTTC
J gene: TRBJ2-5; D gene: .; clone size: .; V gene: TRBV7-6; CDR3 protein: CASSPNSVIQETQYF; CDR3 DNA: TGTGCCAGCAGCCCGAATTCGGTGATCCAAGAGACCCAGTACTTC
J gene: TRBJ2-1; D gene: TRBD1; clone size: .; V gene: TRBV19; CDR3 protein: CASSHRGSYNEQFF; CDR3 DNA: TGTGCCAGTAGTCACAGGGGTTCCTACAATGAGCAGTTCTTC
J gene: TRBJ2-7; D gene: .; clone size: once; V gene: TRBV9; CDR3 protein: CASSPTSIPYEQYF; CDR3 DNA: TGTGCCAGCAGCCCAACCTCCATTCCTTACGAGCAGTACTTC
J gene: TRBJ2-6; D gene: .; clone size: .; V gene: TRBV12-5; CDR3 protein: CASGDEGSGANVLTF; CDR3 DNA: TGTGCTAGTGGTGACGAGGGTTCTGGGGCCAACGTCCTGACTTTC
J gene: TRBJ2-4; D gene: TRBD2; clone size: .; V gene: TRBV19; CDR3 protein: CASSSGTSRANKNIQYF; CDR3 DNA: TGTGCCAGTAGTTCAGGGACTAGCCGGGCCAACAAAAACATTCAGTACTTC
J gene: TRBJ1-5; D gene: TRBD1; clone size: few; V gene: TRBV11-2; CDR3 protein: CASSTGGQSNQPQHF; CDR3 DNA: TGTGCCAGCAGCACCGGGGGACAGTCTAATCAGCCCCAGCATTTT
J gene: TRBJ2-1; D gene: .; clone size: .; V gene: TRBV11-3; CDR3 protein: CASSLETGSNEQFF; CDR3 DNA: TGTGCCAGCAGCTTAGAAACAGGGTCAAATGAGCAGTTCTTC
J gene: TRBJ1-1; D gene: .; clone size: once; V gene: TRBV4-1; CDR3 protein: CASSQDGGTIFEAFF; CDR3 DNA: TGCGCCAGCAGCCAAGATGGGGGAACCATATTTGAAGCTTTCTTT
J gene: TRBJ2-3; D gene: TRBD1; clone size: .; V gene: TRBV6-2/TRBV6-3; CDR3 protein: CASSRNADRANPQYF; CDR3 DNA: TGTGCCAGCAGTCGGAATGCGGACAGGGCAAACCCCCAGTATTTT
J gene: TRBJ2-7; D gene: TRBD2; clone size: .; V gene: TRBV19; CDR3 protein: CASSIRLAGYYEQYF; CDR3 DNA: TGTGCCAGTAGTATTCGCCTAGCGGGATACTACGAGCAGTACTTC
J gene: TRBJ2-1; D gene: TRBD2; clone size: .; V gene: TRBV7-2; CDR3 protein: CASSLQAGVGNEQFF; CDR3 DNA: TGTGCCAGCAGCTTACAGGCGGGAGTGGGCAATGAGCAGTTCTTC
J gene: TRBJ1-5; D gene: .; clone size: .; V gene: TRBV28; CDR3 protein: CASSSPVPGFQPQHF; CDR3 DNA: TGTGCCAGCAGTTCCCCTGTGCCGGGGTTTCAGCCCCAGCATTTT
J gene: TRBJ1-2; D gene: .; clone size: once; V gene: TRBV7-9; CDR3 protein: CASRSGGGYGYTF; CDR3 DNA: TGTGCCAGCAGGTCCGGGGGCGGCTATGGCTACACCTTC
J gene: TRBJ1-1; D gene: TRBD1; clone size: .; V gene: TRBV9; CDR3 protein: CASSVGDRIPPNTEAFF; CDR3 DNA: TGTGCCAGCAGCGTAGGGGACAGGATCCCACCGAACACTGAAGCTTTCTTT
J gene: TRBJ1-1; D gene: TRBD1; clone size: .; V gene: TRBV7-9; CDR3 protein: CASSLDSGTGIMNTEAFF; CDR3 DNA: TGTGCCAGCAGCTTAGATTCAGGGACAGGGATCATGAACACTGAAGCTTTCTTT
J gene: TRBJ2-1; D gene: .; clone size: .; V gene: TRBV7-2; CDR3 protein: CASRPGTDNEQFF; CDR3 DNA: TGTGCCAGCAGACCCGGGACTGACAATGAGCAGTTCTTC
J gene: TRBJ2-1; D gene: TRBD2; clone size: .; V gene: TRBV12-5; CDR3 protein: CASGFVGGSSYNEQFF; CDR3 DNA: TGTGCTAGTGGTTTTGTCGGCGGGAGCTCCTACAATGAGCAGTTCTTC
J gene: TRBJ2-1; D gene: .; clone size: .; V gene: TRBV15; CDR3 protein: CATSRELRVGNEQFF; CDR3 DNA: TGTGCCACCAGCAGAGAGCTCCGGGTCGGCAATGAGCAGTTCTTC
J gene: TRBJ2-1; D gene: TRBD2; clone size: .; V gene: TRBV2; CDR3 protein: CASRPRTSGTPFNEQFF; CDR3 DNA: TGTGCCAGCAGGCCACGGACTAGCGGGACCCCTTTTAATGAGCAGTTCTTC
J gene: TRBJ2-7; D gene: .; clone size: .; V gene: TRBV15; CDR3 protein: CATSRANEQYF; CDR3 DNA: TGTGCCACCAGCAGAGCAAACGAGCAGTACTTC
J gene: TRBJ1-2; D gene: .; clone size: .; V gene: TRBV13; CDR3 protein: CASSPYRNYGYTF; CDR3 DNA: TGTGCCAGCAGCCCATACAGAAACTATGGCTACACCTTC
J gene: TRBJ1-4; D gene: TRBD1; clone size: .; V gene: TRBV7-2; CDR3 protein: CASSSGQGGYNEKLFF; CDR3 DNA: TGTGCCAGCAGCTCGGGACAGGGTGGTTATAATGAAAAACTGTTTTTT
J gene: TRBJ1-1; D gene: TRBD1; clone size: .; V gene: TRBV28; CDR3 protein: CASRTGQGGTEAFF; CDR3 DNA: TGTGCCAGCAGAACCGGACAGGGCGGAACTGAAGCTTTCTTT
J gene: TRBJ2-7; D gene: .; clone size: .; V gene: TRBV28; CDR3 protein: CASSLPQPPVYEQYF; CDR3 DNA: TGTGCCAGCAGTCTCCCACAACCGCCAGTATACGAGCAGTACTTC
J gene: TRBJ1-2; D gene: .; clone size: .; V gene: TRBV19; CDR3 protein: CASSPSSGERYGYTF; CDR3 DNA: TGTGCCAGTAGTCCTAGCTCAGGGGAGAGGTATGGCTACACCTTC
J gene: TRBJ2-1; D gene: TRBD2; clone size: .; V gene: TRBV5-1; CDR3 protein: CASSPIAGGPENEQFF; CDR3 DNA: TGCGCCAGCAGCCCAATAGCGGGAGGGCCCGAGAATGAGCAGTTCTTC
J gene: TRBJ1-6; D gene: .; clone size: .; V gene: TRBV2; CDR3 protein: CASWGGASPLHF; CDR3 DNA: TGTGCCAGCTGGGGGGGGGCCTCGCCCCTCCACTTT
J gene: TRBJ1-6; D gene: .; clone size: .; V gene: TRBV4-1; CDR3 protein: CASSQDRSSYNSPLHF; CDR3 DNA: TGCGCCAGCAGCCAAGATAGGAGCTCCTATAATTCACCCCTCCACTTT
J gene: TRBJ2-7; D gene: .; clone size: .; V gene: TRBV5-1; CDR3 protein: CASSLGRWKEQYF; CDR3 DNA: TGCGCCAGCAGCTTAGGTCGATGGAAAGAGCAGTACTTC
J gene: TRBJ2-1; D gene: .; clone size: .; V gene: TRBV9; CDR3 protein: CASSVGGDSLDAEQFF; CDR3 DNA: TGTGCCAGCAGCGTCGGAGGGGACTCCTTGGATGCTGAGCAGTTCTTC
J gene: TRBJ1-5; D gene: TRBD1; clone size: .; V gene: TRBV23-1; CDR3 protein: CASRPVQGGQPQHF; CDR3 DNA: TGCGCCAGCAGACCAGTCCAGGGGGGCCAGCCCCAGCATTTT
J gene: TRBJ2-6; D gene: .; clone size: .; V gene: TRBV9; CDR3 protein: CAINQGPLGGANVLTF; CDR3 DNA: TGTGCCATCAACCAGGGACCCCTTGGGGGGGCCAACGTCCTGACTTTC
J gene: TRBJ1-1; D gene: .; clone size: .; V gene: TRBV28; CDR3 protein: CASSLQGRTEAFF; CDR3 DNA: TGTGCCAGCAGTTTACAGGGGCGCACTGAAGCTTTCTTT
J gene: TRBJ2-3; D gene: .; clone size: .; V gene: TRBV12-3/TRBV12-4; CDR3 protein: CASSFGGLVSQYF; CDR3 DNA: TGTGCCAGCAGTTTTGGGGGGCTCGTGTCGCAGTATTTT
J gene: TRBJ1-3; D gene: .; clone size: few; V gene: TRBV5-5; CDR3 protein: CASSANILLAGNTIYF; CDR3 DNA: TGTGCCAGCAGCGCCAATATTCTGCTGGCTGGAAACACCATATATTTT
J gene: TRBJ2-7; D gene: TRBD2; clone size: .; V gene: TRBV15; CDR3 protein: CATSRGGREGSYEQYF; CDR3 DNA: TGTGCCACCAGCAGAGGTGGGCGGGAGGGCTCCTACGAGCAGTACTTC
J gene: TRBJ2-5; D gene: .; clone size: .; V gene: TRBV7-8; CDR3 protein: CASSPTRSAETQYF; CDR3 DNA: TGTGCCAGCAGCCCGACTAGGTCTGCGGAGACCCAGTACTTC
J gene: TRBJ2-5; D gene: .; clone size: .; V gene: TRBV4-1; CDR3 protein: CASSLRPGPPPETQYF; CDR3 DNA: TGCGCCAGCAGCCTCAGACCGGGACCCCCACCAGAGACCCAGTACTTC
J gene: TRBJ2-7; D gene: TRBD1; clone size: .; V gene: TRBV9; CDR3 protein: CASSSGTGAYEQYF; CDR3 DNA: TGTGCCAGCAGCTCCGGGACAGGGGCCTACGAGCAGTACTTC